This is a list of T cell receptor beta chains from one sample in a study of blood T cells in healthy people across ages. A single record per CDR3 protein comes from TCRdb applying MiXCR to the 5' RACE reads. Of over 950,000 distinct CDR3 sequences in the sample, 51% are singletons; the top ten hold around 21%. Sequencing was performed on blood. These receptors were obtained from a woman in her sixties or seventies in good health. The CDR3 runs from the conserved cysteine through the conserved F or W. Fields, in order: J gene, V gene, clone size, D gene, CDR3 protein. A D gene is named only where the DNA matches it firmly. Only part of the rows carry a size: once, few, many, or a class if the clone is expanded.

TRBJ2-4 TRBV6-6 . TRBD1 CASSKQGDIQYF
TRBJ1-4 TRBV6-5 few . CASSYSNRGAYEKLFF
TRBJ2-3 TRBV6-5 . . CASNSPGTDTQYF
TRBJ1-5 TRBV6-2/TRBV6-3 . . CASRSGRAGNQPQHF
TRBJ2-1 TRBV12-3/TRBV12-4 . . CASSFFYNEQFF
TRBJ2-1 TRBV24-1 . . CASNSQEGNNKQFF
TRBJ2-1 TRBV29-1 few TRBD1 CSVRGLPKVNEQFF
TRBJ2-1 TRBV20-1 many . CSAPDLRSGYNEQFF
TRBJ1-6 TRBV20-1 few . CSAVAGSRSPLHF
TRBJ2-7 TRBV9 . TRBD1 CASSVEGRGIHEQYF
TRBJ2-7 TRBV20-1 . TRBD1 CSARATFGTGLSYEQYF
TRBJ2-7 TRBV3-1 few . CASSPTRGGEQYF
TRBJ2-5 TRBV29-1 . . CSVVYRSQETQYF
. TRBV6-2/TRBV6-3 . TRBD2 CASSYSAGATYEQFF
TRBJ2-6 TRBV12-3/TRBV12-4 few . CASSLEYNVLTF